Following are 3 T cell receptor beta chains from one sample sequenced in a study of PD-L1 blockade in urothelial cancer. Only in-frame clones appear in the TCRdb table, and some are missing; sequencing was by immunoSEQ multiplex PCR. The sample holds about 90,000 clones, less than 85% seen once. Documented time point: peripheral blood 6 weeks after treatment start. The source was PBMCs, collected around atezolizumab (anti-PD-L1) treatment. These receptor sequences come from a man between 65 and 85 years old with urothelial cancer.

The CDR3 sequence is CASSYSFTGGELFF. Here the CDR3 DNA reads TGTGCCAGCAGTTACTCCTTTACCGGCGGGGAGCTGTTTTTT. The rearrangement links TRBV6-5 to TRBJ2-2, with D hard to call. The CDR3 length is 14 residues. Trimming removed 0 bases at V and 7 bases at J, with 9 bases between. Germline V gene data show CDR1 as MNHEY and CDR2 as SVGAGI.

V usage is TRBV13 and J usage is TRBJ2-5, with 10 bases fitting TRBD1. V was pared by 2 bases and J by 1 base, with 1 base of the junction left unmatched. Germline-derived CDR1 and CDR2 are PRHDT and FYEKMQ (reference sequence). The CDR3 is 15 amino acids. This chain's CDR3 is CASSLRQGAQETQYF. The CDR3 DNA reads as TGTGCCAGCAGCTTACGACAGGGGGCCCAAGAGACCCAGTACTTC.

This chain links TRBV15 with TRBJ2-3, with TRBD2 matching 7 bases. The V gene end was trimmed by 0 bases and the J gene end by 0 bases; junction bases not matched to a gene: 12. Germline V gene data show CDR1 as LNHNV and CDR2 as YYDKDF (reference sequence). The CDR3 length is 19 residues. CDR3 sequence reads: CATSRDLGGILTSTDTQYF. The CDR3 DNA follows: TGTGCCACCAGCAGAGATCTGGGGGGGATCCTCACTAGCACAGATACGCAGTATTTT.